This entry features one TCR beta chain sequence. These data belong to a study of control samples from healthy donors and cancer patients. Assay: immunoSEQ multiplex PCR; the TCRdb copy retains only in-frame clones and omits some. The sample records tens of thousands of clones, over 90% being singletons. Trimming removed 1 base from V and 3 bases from J; junction bases left unmatched: 5. The CDR3 runs to 15 residues. CDR1 and CDR2 (germline): SGHRS, YFSETQ. The sequenced material came from PBMCs. This chain links TRBV5-1 with TRBJ2-7; 9 positions agree with TRBD1. This sequence originates from a woman in her 50s with head and neck cancer. CDR3 nucleotides: TGCGCCAGCAGCTTGTCACAGGGGGCGGTCTACGAGCAGTACTTC. It codes for CASSLSQGAVYEQYF.